This T cell receptor (beta chain) was captured by sequencing in a study of cytomegalovirus exposure and HLA in healthy donors. Whole-study context: In a previous analysis, around 110 million unique TCR beta sequences were found from 150 million to 200 million T cells.

On this clone: Its cognate antigen is unknown.

V lost 1 base, J lost 4 bases, and 8 bases stayed unmatched. Germline CDR1 and CDR2: PRHDT and FYEKMQ (reference sequence). There are 16 residues in the CDR3. The study's findings and limits: Generally TCR sequences proved uncommon, though certain public TCRs appeared in numerous donors. TCR beta V segments were, for the most part, productive about 87% or about 30% of the time in an earlier analysis.

Primers: 60 Vbeta forward and 13 Jbeta reverse. Original data processing: As a later analysis found, there were 70 million to 90 million unique TCR beta chains, of which some 9.9 million were shared. The assay was immunoSEQ multiplex PCR, and TCRdb's table has in-frame clones only and misses some. V and J calls and clone size are those listed in that table; D and trimming were worked out from the DNA. The sample lists about 78,000 clones, 63% occurring once. The sequence came from a man between 25 and 39 years old in good health and CMV-seropositive. The sequenced sample consisted of PBMCs. V usage is TRBV13 and J usage is TRBJ2-7; 9 bases map to TRBD2. CDR3 DNA: TGTGCCAGCAGCTTAGAGGGTAGCGGGGGAAGGTACGAGCAGTACTTC. Its protein is CASSLEGSGGRYEQYF.